The sequence of this T cell receptor beta chain was determined in a study of spatial heterogeneity in lung cancer. Study as a whole: Among detected sequences, beta-chain ones consistently exceeded alpha-chain ones in number. Mean representation of each unique TCR and UMI combination in the raw reads exceeded ten occurrences. Study-wide findings and caveats: Circulating ubiquitous expanded tumor TCRs were observed more frequently at resection than at follow-up.

This clonotype occurred a few times. Its antigen remains unidentified. Time point described: sample taken at primary tumor resection. The authors sequenced whole RNA from tumor, nontumor lung or frozen PBMC without sorting. Samples were donated by 72 untreated early-stage non-small cell lung cancer patients. TCRdb re-derived calls from the 5' RACE reads in MiXCR, one entry per CDR3 protein. The table has 90,000 to 95,000 distinct CDR3 sequences, around 12% seen once; the top ten hold more than 40%. The receptor's source is a male donor with early-stage non-small cell lung cancer. Specimen: PBMCs, collected at surgery.

CDR3 nucleotides: TGTGCCAGCAGTCAGGGAGAGACCCAGTACTTC. It encodes CASSQGETQYF. The chain has TRBV6-2 or TRBV6-3 and TRBJ2-5; possible D gene TRBD1, 5 bases. CDR1 MNHEY and CDR2 SVGEGT come from the germline V gene. V was trimmed by 5 bases and J by 4 bases, leaving 5 bases between them. The CDR3 sequence is 11 residues long.